This TCR beta chain was found in a study of siplizumab effects on memory and regulatory T cells. Study findings and constraints: Controls showed an average of roughly 27% Treg-derived mappable alloreactive CD4+ clones, while siplizumab showed around 70%. Siplizumab brought about a significant reduction in alloreactive sequences traceable to unstimulated CD4+ memory cells. Unstimulated naive T cells seemed to show more diversity than memory cells did, and they also seemed to be among the major contributors to the alloresponse.

A remark on this clone: Its target is not known.

Germline V gene lookup returns CDR1 SGHTA and CDR2 FQGTGA. CDR3 length: 15 residues. The V segment lost 2 bases and the J segment 4 bases; nucleotides outside the gene matches: 4. Sequencing was performed with immunoSEQ multiplex PCR; in TCRdb, only in-frame clones are kept and a portion is missing. The table shows 85,000 to 90,000 clones, with 70% to 90% occurring only once. The rearrangement uses TRBV7-3 and TRBJ2-5; 10 bases are shared with TRBD2. The sample comprised CD4+ T cells sorted from blood. This TCR was recovered from a human donor in good health. The CDR3 nucleotides are TGTGCCAGCAGCTTAGCTAGCGGGAGAGGAGAGACCCAGTACTTC. It translates to CASSLASGRGETQYF.